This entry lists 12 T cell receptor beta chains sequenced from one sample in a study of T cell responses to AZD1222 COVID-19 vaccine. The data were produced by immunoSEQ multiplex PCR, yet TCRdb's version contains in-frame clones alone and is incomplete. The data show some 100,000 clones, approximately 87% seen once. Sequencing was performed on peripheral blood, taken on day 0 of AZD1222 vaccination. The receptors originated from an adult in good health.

DNA for the CDR3: TGTGCCAGCAGCTGGGAAACAGAGGACAGAGCTTTCTTT. This encodes CASSWETEDRAFF. The genes are TRBV5-4 and TRBJ1-1; a weak D match, TRBD1 (6 bases). V lost 3 bases and J lost 10, with 16 bases in between. Germline CDR1 reads SGHNT; CDR2 reads YYREEE (reference sequence). CDR3 length: 13 amino acids.

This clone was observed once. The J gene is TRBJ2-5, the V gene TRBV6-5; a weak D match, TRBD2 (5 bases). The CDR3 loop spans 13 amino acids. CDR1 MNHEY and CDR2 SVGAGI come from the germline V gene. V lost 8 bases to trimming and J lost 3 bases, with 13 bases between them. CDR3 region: CASVRGGEETQYF. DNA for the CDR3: TGTGCCAGCGTCCGGGGTGGGGAAGAGACCCAGTACTTC.

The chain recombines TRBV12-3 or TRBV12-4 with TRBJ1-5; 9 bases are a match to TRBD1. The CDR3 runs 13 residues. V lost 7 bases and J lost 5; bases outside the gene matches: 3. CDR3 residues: CASKGTGHQPQHF. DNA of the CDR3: TGTGCCAGCAAGGGGACAGGGCATCAGCCCCAGCATTTT.

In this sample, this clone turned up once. The CDR3 protein is CASSVGPERNEKLFF. Written as DNA, the CDR3 is TGTGCCAGCAGCGTAGGTCCGGAGAGAAATGAAAAACTGTTTTTT. The chain uses TRBV9 and TRBJ1-4; no firm D call. The ends were cut back, 0 bases at V and 5 bases at J, with 11 bases in the middle. This CDR3 comprises 15 residues. Germline CDR1 SGDLS, CDR2 YYNGEE.

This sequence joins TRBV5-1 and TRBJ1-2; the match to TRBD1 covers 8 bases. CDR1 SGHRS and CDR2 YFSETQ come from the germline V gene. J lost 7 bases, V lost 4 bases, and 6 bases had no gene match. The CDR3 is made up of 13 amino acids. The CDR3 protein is CASSPGQGGGYTF. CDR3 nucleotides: TGCGCCAGCAGCCCAGGACAGGGCGGTGGCTACACCTTC.

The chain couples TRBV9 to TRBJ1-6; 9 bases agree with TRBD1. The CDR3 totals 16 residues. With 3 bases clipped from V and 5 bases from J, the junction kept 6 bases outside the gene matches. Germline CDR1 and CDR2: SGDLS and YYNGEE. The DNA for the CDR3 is TGTGCCAGCAGCGCGCGGACAGGGGAGAATAATTCACCCCTCCACTTT. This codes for CASSARTGENNSPLHF.

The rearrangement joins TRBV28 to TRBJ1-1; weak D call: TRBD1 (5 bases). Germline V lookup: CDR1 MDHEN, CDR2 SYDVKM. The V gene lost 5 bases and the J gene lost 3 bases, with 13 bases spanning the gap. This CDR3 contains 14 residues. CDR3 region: CASSPSTGHTEAFF. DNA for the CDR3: TGTGCCAGCAGTCCCTCTACAGGCCACACTGAAGCTTTCTTT. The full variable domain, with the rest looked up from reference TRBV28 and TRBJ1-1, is DVKVTQSSRYLVKRTGEKVFLECVQDMDHENMFWYRQDPGLGLRLIYFSYDVKMKEKGDIPEGYSVSREKKERFSLILESASTNQTSMYLCASSPSTGHTEAFFGQGTRLTVV.

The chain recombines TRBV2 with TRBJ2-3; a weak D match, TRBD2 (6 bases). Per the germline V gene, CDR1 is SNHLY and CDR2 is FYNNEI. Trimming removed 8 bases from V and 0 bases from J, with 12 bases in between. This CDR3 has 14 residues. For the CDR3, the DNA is TGTGCCAGCCGGAGGGAGGCTAGCACAGATACGCAGTATTTT. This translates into CASRREASTDTQYF.

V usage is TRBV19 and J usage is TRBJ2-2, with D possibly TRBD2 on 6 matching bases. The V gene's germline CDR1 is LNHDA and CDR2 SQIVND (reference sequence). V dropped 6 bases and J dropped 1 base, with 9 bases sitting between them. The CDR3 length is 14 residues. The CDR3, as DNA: TGTGCCAGTAGAATCGGGGGGAACACCGGGGAGCTGTTTTTT. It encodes CASRIGGNTGELFF. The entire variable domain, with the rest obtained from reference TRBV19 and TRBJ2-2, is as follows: DGGITQSPKYLFRKEGQNVTLSCEQNLNHDAMYWYRQDPGQGLRLIYYSQIVNDFQKGDIAEGYSVSREKKESFPLTVTSAQKNPTAFYLCASRIGGNTGELFFGEGSRLTVL.

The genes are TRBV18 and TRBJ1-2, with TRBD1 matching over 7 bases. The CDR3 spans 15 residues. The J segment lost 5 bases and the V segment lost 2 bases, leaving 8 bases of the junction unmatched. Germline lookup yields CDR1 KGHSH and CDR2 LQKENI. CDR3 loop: CASSPATGNYYGYTF. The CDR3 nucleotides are TGTGCCAGCTCACCAGCGACAGGGAATTATTATGGCTACACCTTC. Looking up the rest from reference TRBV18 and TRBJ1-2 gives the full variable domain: NAGVMQNPRHLVRRRGQEARLRCSPMKGHSHVYWYRQLPEEGLKFMVYLQKENIIDESGMPKERFSAEFPKEGPSILRIQQVVRGDSAAYFCASSPATGNYYGYTFGSGTRLTVV.

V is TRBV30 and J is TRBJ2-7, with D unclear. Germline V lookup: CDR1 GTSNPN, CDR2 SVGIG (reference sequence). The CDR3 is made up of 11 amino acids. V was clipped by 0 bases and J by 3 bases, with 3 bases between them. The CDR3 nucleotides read TGTGCCTGGAGTGTACGCTACGAGCAGTACTTC. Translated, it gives CAWSVRYEQYF.

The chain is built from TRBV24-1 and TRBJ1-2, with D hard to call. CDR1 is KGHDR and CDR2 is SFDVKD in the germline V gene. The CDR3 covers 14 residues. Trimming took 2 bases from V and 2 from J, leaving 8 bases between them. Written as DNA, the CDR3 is TGTGCCACCAGTGATTCGACGGTAAACTATGGCTACACCTTC. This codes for CATSDSTVNYGYTF.